Detailed here is one T cell receptor beta chain. This record belongs to a study of T cell responses to AZD1222 COVID-19 vaccine. Method: immunoSEQ multiplex PCR; TCRdb's copy keeps in-frame clones and lacks some. There are about 140,000 clones in the sample; just over 90% occur only once, and less than 1.5% lies in the top ten. CDR3 length: 18 amino acids. CDR1 is KGHDR and CDR2 is SFDVKD in the germline V gene. The junction had 11 bases not matched to a gene; V was cut back by 5 bases and J by 6 bases. The J gene is TRBJ2-3, the V gene TRBV24-1, with 15 positions matching TRBD2. The sample was peripheral blood, taken 28 days after the second AZD1222 dose. The TCR comes from an adult who received the AZD1222 COVID-19 vaccine. This CDR3 is CATSGDGLAGGPRDTQYF. The CDR3 DNA is TGTGCCACCAGTGGCGACGGACTAGCGGGAGGGCCGAGGGATACGCAGTATTTT.